The 30 T cell receptor beta chains reported below all come from one sample, sequenced in a study of T cells in localized non-small cell lung cancer (dated by TCRdb to 2020 to 2022). Libraries were constructed by the immunoSEQ multiplex PCR assay. TCRdb retrieved this table from immuneACCESS and kept in-frame rearrangements only. Not all clones are present; in checked studies, unresolved V genes account for under half, and no reason is known for the remainder. The sample table contains roughly 53,000 clones; only one count was recorded for roughly 83% of them. The top ten clones comprise approximately 17% of the sample. This specimen was peripheral blood mononuclear cells, taken before any cancer treatment. These receptors originate from a man aged 40 to 75 with stage III lung adenocarcinoma.

This clone was counted a single time. The junction departs from the called germline gene at one end, perhaps through a read error. The chain carries TRBV18 and TRBJ2-2; D is uncertain. CDR3 size: 16 residues. Germline CDR1 KGHSH, CDR2 LQKENI. This CDR3 reads CASSPPAGLNPGELFF. In DNA form, the CDR3 reads TGTGCCAGCTCACCACCAGCAGGTCTGAACCCCGGGGAGCTGTTTTTT.

This chain connects TRBV21-1 to TRBJ2-5; TRBD2 is taken as the D call from the table, unchecked against the DNA. TRBV21-1 is flagged as a pseudogene. This CDR3 is built from 21 residues. The CDR3 DNA reads TGTGCCAGCAGCCCCCGGGACCGAGGACTAGCAGGACCCTACATGAGAGAGACCCAGTACTTC. Encoded protein: CASSPRDRGLAGPYMRETQYF.

This chain joins TRBV5-1 and TRBJ1-2; D is perhaps TRBD1 (5 bases). Trimming cost V 4 bases and J 2 bases, with 12 bases left between them. The CDR3 sequence is 14 residues long. Germline V gives CDR1 SGHRS, CDR2 YFSETQ. The CDR3 DNA reads as TGCGCCAGCAGCCTCTCCGCAGGGAACTATGGCTACACCTTC. Translation: CASSLSAGNYGYTF.

The V and J genes are TRBV9 and TRBJ1-4; 9 bases are a match to TRBD1. Germline V CDR1 and CDR2: SGDLS, YYNGEE. J lost 7 bases, V lost 4 bases, and 5 bases had no gene match. This CDR3 region has 14 residues. CDR3 sequence (DNA): TGTGCCAGCAGCTCGGGACAGGGAAGTGAAAAACTGTTTTTT. Translating gives CASSSGQGSEKLFF.

V is TRBV9 and J is TRBJ2-2, with TRBD2 as a possible D gene (5 bases). V was pared by 3 bases and J by 4 bases, with 13 bases between. Germline CDR1 is SGDLS and CDR2 is YYNGEE. The CDR3 is 15 amino acids. CDR3 protein: CASSESPAGTGELFF. The CDR3 DNA reads as TGTGCCAGCAGCGAGTCCCCGGCGGGCACCGGGGAGCTGTTTTTT.

The J gene is TRBJ2-2, the V gene TRBV12-5, with 14 bases matching TRBD2. The CDR3 contains 21 residues. Germline V gives CDR1 LGHNT, CDR2 FRNRAP. V dropped 1 base and J dropped 5; count of bases not matched to a gene: 15. CDR3 DNA: TGTGCTAGTGGTTTGGATACCGGGACTAGCGGGGGTCCCCCTGTGACCGGGGAGCTGTTTTTT. This gives the protein CASGLDTGTSGGPPVTGELFF.

CDR3 sequence reads: CASSSRLAGGHGELFF. The CDR3 nucleotides are TGTGCCAGCAGCTCCCGACTAGCGGGAGGCCACGGGGAGCTGTTTTTT. The chain employs TRBV9 and TRBJ2-2; 13 bases match TRBD2. The CDR3 sequence is 16 residues long. The trim removed 4 bases at V and 7 bases at J, leaving 7 bases unmatched. CDR1 is SGDLS, CDR2 YYNGEE, per germline.

The chain links TRBV18 to TRBJ1-4; maybe TRBD1 (5 bases). The CDR3 sequence is 15 residues long. The V end was cut by 0 bases, the J end by 4 bases, with 9 bases between. Germline CDR1 reads KGHSH; CDR2 reads LQKENI. This CDR3 is CASSPPPQDNEKLFF. The CDR3 DNA follows: TGTGCCAGCTCACCACCGCCACAGGATAATGAAAAACTGTTTTTT.

This clone was observed a single time. The CDR3 sequence: CASSLESPTEQFF. CDR3 DNA: TGCGCCAGCAGCTTGGAATCCCCCACTGAGCAGTTCTTC. The V gene is TRBV5-1, the J gene TRBJ2-1; no reliable D call. V gave up 0 bases and J gave up 9 bases, with 10 bases separating them. The CDR3 extends over 13 amino acids. Germline CDR1 reads SGHRS; CDR2 reads YFSETQ.

This clone was counted a single time. The chain has TRBV4-3 and TRBJ1-1; D is undetermined. The CDR3 spans 15 residues. V was clipped by 0 bases and J by 4 bases, with 12 bases between them. Per germline, CDR1 LGHNA and CDR2 YSLEER. CDR3: CASSQDRRWTTEAFF. CDR3 bases: TGCGCCAGCAGCCAAGATCGTCGGTGGACCACTGAAGCTTTCTTT.

The V call is TRBV30, the J call TRBJ2-3, with 10 bases that match TRBD2. V trimming: 2 bases; J trimming: 5 bases; junction bases outside the gene matches: 13. Per the germline V gene, CDR1 is GTSNPN and CDR2 is SVGIG (reference sequence). CDR3 length equals 17 residues. CDR3 DNA sequence: TGTGCCTGGAGTCCGCTGAGGACTAGCGGTTTGAAAGATACGCAGTATTTT. As protein: CAWSPLRTSGLKDTQYF.

CDR3 in DNA: TGCGCCAGCAAGTTCGGGGCAGTCTCTAGCACAGATACGCAGTATTTT. Amino acids: CASKFGAVSSTDTQYF. V gene TRBV5-1 combines with J gene TRBJ2-3, with D perhaps given as TRBD1 or TRBD2 (5 bases each). CDR1 and CDR2 from the germline V gene are SGHRS and YFSETQ. This CDR3 comprises 16 residues. V shed 6 bases and J shed 0 bases, with 17 bases lying between them.

The genes are TRBV19 and TRBJ2-1; tentatively, D is TRBD1 (6 bases). The V gene's germline CDR1 is LNHDA and CDR2 SQIVND (reference sequence). This CDR3 comprises 15 residues. V was shortened by 5 bases and J by 1 base, with 12 bases between the two germline ends. The CDR3 is CASSLGAESYNEQFF. The CDR3 DNA reads TGTGCCAGTAGTTTGGGGGCCGAGTCCTACAATGAGCAGTTCTTC. Full variable domain (remainder filled in from reference TRBV19 and TRBJ2-1): DGGITQSPKYLFRKEGQNVTLSCEQNLNHDAMYWYRQDPGQGLRLIYYSQIVNDFQKGDIAEGYSVSREKKESFPLTVTSAQKNPTAFYLCASSLGAESYNEQFFGPGTRLTVL.

The gene calls are TRBV19 and TRBJ1-1; TRBD1 agrees at 9 bases. Germline V lookup: CDR1 LNHDA, CDR2 SQIVND (reference sequence). This CDR3 has 15 amino acids. J lost 5 bases, V lost 7 bases, and 11 bases had no gene match. The CDR3 spells CASTETGGWDTEAFF. For the CDR3, the DNA is TGTGCCAGTACTGAGACAGGGGGGTGGGATACTGAAGCTTTCTTT. Together with reference TRBV19 and TRBJ1-1, the CDR3 gives the full variable domain: DGGITQSPKYLFRKEGQNVTLSCEQNLNHDAMYWYRQDPGQGLRLIYYSQIVNDFQKGDIAEGYSVSREKKESFPLTVTSAQKNPTAFYLCASTETGGWDTEAFFGQGTRLTVV.

The chain combines TRBV10-3 with TRBJ1-4, with TRBD1 identical over 8 bases. The germline gives CDR1 ENHRY, CDR2 SYGVKD. The ends lost 8 bases at V and 6 bases at J; junction bases unmatched: 5. This CDR3 comprises 13 residues. The CDR3 sequence is CAIGTGGDEKLFF. DNA of the CDR3: TGTGCCATCGGGACAGGCGGGGATGAAAAACTGTTTTTT.

This clone was found once. The chain couples TRBV5-5 to TRBJ2-7; D is perhaps TRBD2 (6 bases). The V end was cut by 5 bases, the J end by 0 bases, with 12 bases between. Germline CDR1 and CDR2: SGHKS and YYEKEE (reference sequence). CDR3 length equals 14 residues. This CDR3 is CASSLGSGSYEQYF. CDR3 bases: TGTGCCAGCAGTCTGGGTAGCGGCTCCTACGAGCAGTACTTC.

J is TRBJ1-2 and V is TRBV2, with D perhaps matching TRBD1 (6 bases). The V and J ends lost 6 bases and 3 bases respectively, with 14 bases between them. Germline V gene data show CDR1 as SNHLY and CDR2 as FYNNEI. This CDR3 is 14 amino acids long. DNA for the CDR3: TGTGCCAGCAGGGGAAACAGGGAGCACTATGGCTACACCTTC. Translation: CASRGNREHYGYTF.

V and J are TRBV28 and TRBJ1-4, with D uncertain. The CDR3 loop spans 14 amino acids. V lost 4 bases, J lost 0 bases, and 6 bases lay in between. Germline CDR1 MDHEN, CDR2 SYDVKM. The CDR3 sequence: CASSSPATNEKLFF. The CDR3 DNA follows: TGTGCCAGCAGTTCGCCAGCAACTAATGAAAAACTGTTTTTT.

The chain combines TRBV4-2 with TRBJ2-2; D may correspond to TRBD1 or TRBD2 (6 bases each). Germline V gene sequence: CDR1 LGHNA, CDR2 YNFKEQ. The CDR3 length is 17 residues. Trimming pared 1 base from V and 4 bases from J, leaving 16 bases between. The CDR3 region is CASSQVAGGRFTGELFF. CDR3 nucleotides: TGTGCCAGCAGCCAAGTAGCCGGGGGCCGATTCACCGGGGAGCTGTTTTTT.

The chain is built from TRBV19 and TRBJ1-2; 7 bases match TRBD1. CDR1 LNHDA and CDR2 SQIVND come from the germline V gene (reference sequence). CDR3 length: 17 residues. V trimming: 5 bases; J trimming: 0 bases; junction bases outside the gene matches: 12. The CDR3 loop is CASSAPTGTATNYGYTF. CDR3 DNA: TGTGCCAGTAGTGCCCCCACCGGGACAGCAACTAACTATGGCTACACCTTC.

The gene calls are TRBV11-3 and TRBJ2-3, with 8 bases that match TRBD2. The germline V gene encodes CDR1 SGHNT and CDR2 YENEEA. The CDR3 sequence is 12 residues long. V lost 5 bases, J lost 12 bases, and 7 bases stayed unmatched. The CDR3 protein is CASSPPGRAQYF. The CDR3 DNA reads as TGTGCCAGCAGCCCCCCCGGGAGGGCCCAGTATTTT.

This chain connects TRBV19 to TRBJ1-5; D is possibly TRBD1 (5 bases). CDR1 and CDR2 from the germline V gene are LNHDA and SQIVND (reference sequence). V lost 1 base to trimming and J lost 5 bases, with 12 bases between them. CDR3 length equals 15 residues. CDR3 sequence reads: CASSIVQEPYQPQHF. DNA of the CDR3: TGTGCCAGTAGTATAGTACAGGAGCCTTATCAGCCCCAGCATTTT.

The chain has TRBV6-4 and TRBJ2-5; D remains ambiguous. Trimming took 6 bases from V and 2 from J, leaving 13 bases between them. The CDR3 is made up of 14 amino acids. The germline V gene has CDR1 MRHNA and CDR2 SNTAGT. The CDR3 sequence: CASRPPATQETQYF. The CDR3 nucleotides are TGTGCCAGCAGGCCCCCTGCAACGCAAGAGACCCAGTACTTC.

V and J are TRBV6-5 and TRBJ2-1, with D tentatively TRBD2 (7 bases). Looked up from germline, CDR1 is MNHEY and CDR2 is SVGAGI. The CDR3 totals 15 residues. The V end was cut by 3 bases, the J end by 4 bases, with 13 bases between. CDR3 sequence: CASSYTAGTYNEQFF. In DNA, the CDR3 is TGTGCCAGCAGTTATACAGCGGGGACATACAATGAGCAGTTCTTC.

In its sample, this clone was seen once. The V and J genes are TRBV9 and TRBJ2-2, with D perhaps given as TRBD1 or TRBD2 (7 bases each). This CDR3 is 16 amino acids long. Trimming cost V 3 bases and J 5 bases, with 17 bases left between them. The germline gives CDR1 SGDLS, CDR2 YYNGEE. DNA of the CDR3: TGTGCCAGCAGCGCAGGGGGACTATTTGGTACCGGGGAGCTGTTTTTT. Translated, it gives CASSAGGLFGTGELFF.

The J gene is TRBJ1-1, the V gene TRBV4-1, with no clear D. The germline gives CDR1 MGHRA, CDR2 YSYEKL. Trimming took 0 bases from V and 1 from J, leaving 9 bases between them. This CDR3 comprises 15 residues. This chain's CDR3 is CASSQDTSGNTEAFF. For the CDR3, the DNA is TGCGCCAGCAGCCAAGATACCTCAGGGAACACTGAAGCTTTCTTT.

This clone appeared a few times. V gene TRBV11-1 combines with J gene TRBJ2-1; D possibly corresponds to TRBD2 (6 bases). Looked up from germline, CDR1 is SGHAT and CDR2 is FQDESV (reference sequence). V dropped 6 bases and J dropped 3 bases, with 12 bases sitting between them. The CDR3 sequence is 14 residues long. CDR3 protein: CASRRGAGYNEQFF. The CDR3 DNA is TGTGCCAGCAGGCGCGGGGCCGGCTACAATGAGCAGTTCTTC.

This sequence joins TRBV19 and TRBJ2-1, with unresolved D. V dropped 1 base and J dropped 6 bases, with 10 bases sitting between them. Germline values: CDR1 LNHDA, CDR2 SQIVND (reference sequence). The CDR3 contains 14 residues. The CDR3 bases are TGTGCCAGTAGTATAGCGGCTGCCAGCAATGAGCAGTTCTTC. Amino acid sequence: CASSIAAASNEQFF.

The chain has TRBV5-1 and TRBJ2-7; D not certain. CDR1 is SGHRS, CDR2 YFSETQ, per germline. V dropped 0 bases and J dropped 4 bases, with 17 bases sitting between them. The CDR3 loop spans 16 amino acids. CDR3 coding DNA: TGCGCCAGCAGCTTGGGCCACGTAACTTCCCTGTACGAGCAGTACTTC. Translating gives CASSLGHVTSLYEQYF.

The chain has TRBV7-9 and TRBJ2-1, with 11 nucleotides matching TRBD2. In germline, CDR1 is SEHNR, CDR2 FQNEAQ (reference sequence). The ends lost 5 bases at V and 14 bases at J; junction bases unmatched: 14. The CDR3 has 15 residues. The CDR3 DNA sequence: TGTGCCAGCAGCCGGGGCGAACTAGCGGGAGTACATGAGTTCTTC. Its translation: CASSRGELAGVHEFF.